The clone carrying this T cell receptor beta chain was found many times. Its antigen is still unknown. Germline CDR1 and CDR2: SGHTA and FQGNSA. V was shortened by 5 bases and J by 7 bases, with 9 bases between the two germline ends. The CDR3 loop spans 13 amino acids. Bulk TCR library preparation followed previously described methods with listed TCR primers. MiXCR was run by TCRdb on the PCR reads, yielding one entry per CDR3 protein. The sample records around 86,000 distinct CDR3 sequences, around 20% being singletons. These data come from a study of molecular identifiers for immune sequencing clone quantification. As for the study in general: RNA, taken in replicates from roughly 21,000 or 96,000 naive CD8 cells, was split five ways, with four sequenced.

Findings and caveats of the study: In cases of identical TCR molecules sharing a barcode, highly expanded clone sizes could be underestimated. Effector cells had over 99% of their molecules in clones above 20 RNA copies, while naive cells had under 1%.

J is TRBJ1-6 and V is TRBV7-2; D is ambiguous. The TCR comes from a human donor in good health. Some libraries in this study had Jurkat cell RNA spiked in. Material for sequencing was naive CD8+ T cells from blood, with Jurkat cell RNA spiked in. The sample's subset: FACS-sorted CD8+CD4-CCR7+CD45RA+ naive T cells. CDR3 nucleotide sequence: TGTGCCAGCAGCAACGCCCCCAATTCACCCCTCCACTTT. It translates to CASSNAPNSPLHF. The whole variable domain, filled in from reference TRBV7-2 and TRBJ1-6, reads GAGVSQSPSNKVTEKGKDVELRCDPISGHTALYWYRQSLGQGLEFLIYFQGNSAPDKSGLPSDRFSAERTGGSVSTLTIQRTQQEDSAVYLCASSNAPNSPLHFGNGTRLTVT.